This passage covers 24 T cell receptor beta chains from one sample sequenced in a study of T cells expressing NK-cell markers. Reprocessing the 5' RACE reads, TCRdb reports a single entry for every CDR3 protein and omits DNA. The table gives some 110,000 distinct CDR3 sequences; the top ten clones make up roughly 18% of it. Sequencing was done on a sample of blood T cells: a sorted CD56 or NKG2C T cell subset, CD4+ or CD8+ T cells, or bulk PBMC T cells (not recorded which). The source is a woman between 18 and 70 years old in good health.

The rearrangement uses TRBV29-1 and TRBJ2-5; TCRdb gives TRBD1 as the D gene, but with no DNA this cannot be confirmed. This CDR3 spans 13 amino acids. Germline V gene sequence: CDR1 SQVTM, CDR2 ANQGSEA. This CDR3 reads CSVEDGAEETQYF.

The chain combines TRBV29-1 with TRBJ2-7; lacking DNA, the TRBD1 call made by TCRdb goes unchecked. The CDR3 extends over 11 amino acids. The V gene's germline CDR1 is SQVTM and CDR2 ANQGSEA. CDR3 loop: CSVPQGAEQYF.

The rearrangement uses TRBV11-2 and TRBJ2-5. This CDR3 contains 15 residues. Germline V lookup: CDR1 SGHAT, CDR2 FQNNGV. The CDR3 here is CASSLDPDTTRAQYF.

V and J are TRBV5-1 and TRBJ2-1. Germline V gene lookup returns CDR1 SGHRS and CDR2 YFSETQ. The CDR3 has 11 amino acids. The chain's CDR3 is CASSLSDEQFF.

The V gene is TRBV29-1, the J gene TRBJ2-2; TCRdb picks TRBD2, but there is no DNA to check that call. Germline CDR1 is SQVTM and CDR2 is ANQGSEA. This CDR3 is built from 12 residues. CDR3 residues: CSVRAPRGELFF.

The chain carries TRBV6-5 and TRBJ2-7; TCRdb outputs TRBD2, but without DNA this stays unchecked. The length of the CDR3 is 18 residues. Germline-derived CDR1 and CDR2 are MNHEY and SVGAGI. The CDR3: CASSYKGRTSGIPYEQYF.

The chain couples TRBV7-9 to TRBJ2-5; the TRBD2 assignment by TCRdb is unverifiable without DNA. In germline, CDR1 is SEHNR, CDR2 FQNEAQ (reference sequence). The CDR3 loop spans 15 amino acids. CDR3: CASSSSIGLAETQYF.

The chain combines TRBV7-2 with TRBJ2-7. The germline gives CDR1 SGHTA, CDR2 FQGNSA. The CDR3 is made up of 12 amino acids. CDR3 in amino acids: CASSRRAYEQYF.

This chain uses TRBV3-1 with TRBJ2-1; the TCRdb D gene call, TRBD2, has no DNA to confirm it. Germline assignment: CDR1 LGHDT and CDR2 YNNKEL (reference sequence). The CDR3 sequence is 17 residues long. Here the CDR3 reads CASSHPEGGGGDNEQFF.

V and J are TRBV9 and TRBJ2-1. The CDR3 sequence is 15 residues long. Germline CDR1 and CDR2: SGDLS and YYNGEE. The CDR3 here is CASSVEGGAYNEQFF.

This chain joins TRBV29-1 and TRBJ1-1; no DNA is available, so the TRBD1 call from TCRdb remains unchecked. CDR1 SQVTM and CDR2 ANQGSEA come from the germline V gene. The CDR3 is 12 residues long. The CDR3: CSVVTGDTEAFF. The full variable domain, with the rest looked up from reference TRBV29-1 and TRBJ1-1, is SAVISQKPSRDICQRGTSLTIQCQVDSQVTMMFWYRQQPGQSLTLIATANQGSEATYESGFVIDKFPISRPNLTFSTLTVSNMSPEDSSIYLCSVVTGDTEAFFGQGTRLTVV.

V is TRBV28 and J is TRBJ2-5; TCRdb reports TRBD2, a call that lacks DNA to check it against. The CDR3 runs 15 residues. Germline V gene data show CDR1 as MDHEN and CDR2 as SYDVKM. The CDR3 spells CASTGTSANQETQYF.

The genes are TRBV27 and TRBJ1-5. The germline gives CDR1 MNHEY, CDR2 SMNVEV (reference sequence). CDR3 length: 13 residues. CDR3 residues: CASSPTSNQPQHF.

This CDR3 is CASSPGLAVSYEQYF. The chain couples TRBV4-3 to TRBJ2-7; checking the TCRdb D call of TRBD2 is not possible without DNA. This CDR3 spans 15 amino acids. Germline CDR1 and CDR2: LGHNA and YSLEER.

V is TRBV20-1 and J is TRBJ1-2; lacking DNA, the TRBD1 call made by TCRdb goes unchecked. The CDR3 loop spans 13 amino acids. Germline V gene data show CDR1 as DFQATT and CDR2 as SNEGSKA (reference sequence). Here the CDR3 reads CSAEDRVASGYTF.

The chain recombines TRBV3-1 with TRBJ1-2; TCRdb returns TRBD1, unconfirmable since there is no DNA. Germline V CDR1 and CDR2: LGHDT, YNNKEL (reference sequence). CDR3 length equals 13 residues. The CDR3: CASTKRQDYGYTF.

The chain links TRBV27 to TRBJ1-2; TCRdb names TRBD1, which stays unverified in the absence of DNA. The CDR3 spans 17 residues. From germline, CDR1 is MNHEY and CDR2 SMNVEV (reference sequence). The CDR3 protein is CASSLTPGQEHYYGYTF.

The CDR3 spells CASSPRGSSGDTQYF. The chain uses TRBV28 and TRBJ2-3; no DNA is available, so the TRBD2 call from TCRdb remains unchecked. The CDR3 spans 15 residues. In germline, CDR1 is MDHEN, CDR2 SYDVKM.

J is TRBJ1-5 and V is TRBV28; no DNA is available, so the TRBD1 call from TCRdb remains unchecked. This CDR3 is built from 14 residues. The germline CDR1 and CDR2 sequences are MDHEN and SYDVKM. The chain's CDR3 is CASSVGGGNQPQHF.

V is TRBV15 and J is TRBJ2-5. CDR1 and CDR2 from the germline V gene are LNHNV and YYDKDF (reference sequence). The CDR3 length is 13 residues. The CDR3 region is CATNRVRQETQYF.

This sequence joins TRBV10-3 and TRBJ2-2; without DNA, the TCRdb call of TRBD1 cannot be checked. Germline V gene data show CDR1 as ENHRY and CDR2 as SYGVKD. The CDR3 consists of 14 residues. CDR3 amino acids: CAIMGGERTGELFF.

The V call is TRBV29-1, the J call TRBJ2-1; the D gene TCRdb calls, TRBD2, cannot be checked with no DNA. The CDR3 consists of 16 residues. The germline gives CDR1 SQVTM, CDR2 ANQGSEA. CDR3 loop: CSVEEPLAGVGSEQFF.

This CDR3 is CASSISSGDYTGELFF. The chain couples TRBV19 to TRBJ2-2; there is no DNA to check the TCRdb D call of TRBD2. CDR3 length equals 16 residues. Germline loops: CDR1 LNHDA, CDR2 SQIVND (reference sequence).

This rearrangement joins TRBV12-3 or TRBV12-4 to TRBJ2-1; no DNA is available, so the TRBD2 call from TCRdb remains unchecked. This CDR3 comprises 12 residues. The CDR3 region is CASSFPPTEQFF.